Sequencing of this T cell receptor (beta chain) was carried out in a study of blood T cell repertoires in COVID-19. Across the study: PBMCs, B-cell-depleted T cells, or T cells were the source of the cDNA or gDNA that made up the material.

The CDR3 is 14 amino acids. The germline gives CDR1 MNHEY, CDR2 SVGAGI. The table came from immunoSEQ multiplex PCR; TCRdb's copy has only in-frame clones and leaves some out. The sample shows 100,000 or so clones, over 75% of them seen only once. As for this clone: One end of the junction is discordant with germline, which a read error may explain.

Sequences were obtained from peripheral blood. The rearrangement joins TRBV6-5 to TRBJ1-5; possible D gene TRBD1, 5 bases. This TCR was sampled from a woman aged 25 to 39 with acute or convalescent COVID-19. The CDR3 reads CASSDSRVSQPQHF. The CDR3 DNA follows: TGTGCCAGCAGTGACTCCAGGGTGAGTCAGCCCCAGCATTTT.